Following are 4 T cell receptor beta chains from one sample sequenced in a study of a mutant IDH1 vaccine in newly diagnosed glioma. TCRdb keeps only in-frame clones here, not all; method: immunoSEQ multiplex PCR. Among tens of thousands of clones listed, about 77% were seen once. Time point reported: week 11, during vaccination. Topical imiquimod accompanied each vaccine dose, which consisted of 300 ug of mutant IDH1 20-mer peptide. Their antigens remain unidentified. Sequences were derived from PBMCs, sampled from a glioma patient whose treatment included an IDH1 peptide vaccine. The receptors originated from a woman aged 18-29 years with glioma.

This clone was observed a few times. V gene TRBV16 combines with J gene TRBJ1-5; D is ambiguous. V lost 1 base and J lost 7, with 5 bases in between. The CDR3 is 12 amino acids. CDR1 KGHSY and CDR2 FQNENV come from the germline V gene. In nucleotides, the CDR3 is TGTGCCAGCAGCCAATACTTGCAGCCCCAGCATTTT. It translates to CASSQYLQPQHF.

This clone was seen only a few times. The V and J genes are TRBV13 and TRBJ1-2; D not certain. The germline V and J ends were trimmed by 2 bases and 7 bases, with 11 bases remaining between them. CDR1 is PRHDT, CDR2 FYEKMQ, per germline (reference sequence). The CDR3 is 13 residues long. CDR3 region: CASSLRPAVGYTF. The CDR3 DNA sequence: TGTGCCAGCAGCTTAAGGCCAGCAGTTGGCTACACCTTC.

The CDR3 coding sequence is TGCGCCAGCAGCCAAGACGGGGCAAACTCTGGGGCCAACGTCCTGACTTTC. Its protein is CASSQDGANSGANVLTF. The chain is built from TRBV4-3 and TRBJ2-6; D may be TRBD1 or TRBD2 (5 bases each). Trimming took 0 bases from V and 0 from J, leaving 9 bases between them. The length of the CDR3 is 17 residues. Germline V gives CDR1 LGHNA, CDR2 YSLEER.

The CDR3 loop reads CASNILAERTDTQYF. The CDR3 nucleotides read TGTGCCAGCAACATACTAGCGGAACGCACAGATACGCAGTATTTT. This chain uses TRBV2 with TRBJ2-3; 8 bases map to TRBD2. Germline-derived CDR1 and CDR2 are SNHLY and FYNNEI. The CDR3 is 15 residues long. V shed 7 bases, J shed 1 base, and the junction held 7 bases outside the gene matches.